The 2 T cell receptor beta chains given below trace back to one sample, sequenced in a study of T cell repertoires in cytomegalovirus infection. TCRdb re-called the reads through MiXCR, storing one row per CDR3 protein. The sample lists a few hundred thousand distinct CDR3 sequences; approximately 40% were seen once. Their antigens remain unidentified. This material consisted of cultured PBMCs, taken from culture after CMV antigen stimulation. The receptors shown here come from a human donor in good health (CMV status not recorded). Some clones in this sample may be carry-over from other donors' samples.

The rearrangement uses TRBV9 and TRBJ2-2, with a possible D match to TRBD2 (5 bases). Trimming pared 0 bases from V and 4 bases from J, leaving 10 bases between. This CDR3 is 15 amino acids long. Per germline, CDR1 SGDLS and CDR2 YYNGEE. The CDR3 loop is CASSVGAGGTGELFF. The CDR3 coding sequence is TGTGCCAGCAGCGTAGGGGCGGGCGGCACCGGGGAGCTGTTTTTT.

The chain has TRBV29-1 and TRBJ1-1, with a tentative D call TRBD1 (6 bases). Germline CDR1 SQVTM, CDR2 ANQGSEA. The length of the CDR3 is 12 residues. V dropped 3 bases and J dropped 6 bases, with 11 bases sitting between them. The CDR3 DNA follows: TGCAGCGTTGACCTAGGACAGTCTGAAGCTTTCTTT. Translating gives CSVDLGQSEAFF.